The 10 T cell receptor beta chains given below trace back to one sample, sequenced in a study of blood T cell repertoires in COVID-19. Profiling relied on immunoSEQ multiplex PCR, and the TCRdb table lists in-frame clones only, not all of them. Of 200,000 or so clones listed, 75% to 90% were seen once; the top ten hold over 3%. Sequencing was performed on PBMCs or T cells enriched from blood (not recorded which). All receptors come from a woman aged 35 to 49 with acute COVID-19.

The genes are TRBV11-2 and TRBJ1-2; 9 bases line up with TRBD1. Germline V lookup: CDR1 SGHAT, CDR2 FQNNGV. CDR3 size: 15 residues. V lost 6 bases to trimming and J lost 0 bases; unmatched junction nucleotides: 5. CDR3 DNA: TGTGCCAGCAGACAACAGGGGGCGCCTAACTATGGCTACACCTTC. It codes for CASRQQGAPNYGYTF.

This clone was recorded once. V and J are TRBV4-2 and TRBJ2-1; 9 nucleotides line up with TRBD2. This CDR3 region has 16 residues. V gave up 4 bases and J gave up 2 bases; unmatched junction bases: 6. Germline CDR1 reads LGHNA; CDR2 reads YNFKEQ. CDR3 nucleotide sequence: TGTGCCAGCAGCCCATCTGGCGGGGGGGCCTACAATGAGCAGTTCTTC. Translated: CASSPSGGGAYNEQFF.

This rearrangement joins TRBV7-9 to TRBJ2-5, with 11 bases aligning to TRBD2. Germline CDR1 is SEHNR and CDR2 is FQNEAQ (reference sequence). The CDR3 has 19 residues. V was clipped by 3 bases and J by 0 bases; unmatched bases: 12. The CDR3 protein is CASSFFRLAGGSHQETQYF. The CDR3 DNA is TGTGCCAGCAGCTTTTTCCGCCTAGCGGGGGGCTCCCACCAAGAGACCCAGTACTTC.

V gene TRBV29-1 combines with J gene TRBJ1-2, with D possibly being TRBD1 (6 bases). V gave up 3 bases and J gave up 5 bases, with 16 bases separating them. The CDR3 has 14 residues. CDR1 is SQVTM, CDR2 ANQGSEA, per germline. DNA for the CDR3: TGCAGCGTTGATGCGGGCAGGGGCGTATATGGCTACACCTTC. Encoded protein: CSVDAGRGVYGYTF.

The chain is built from TRBV5-1 and TRBJ1-3, with TRBD1 as a possible D gene (6 bases). Trimming took 4 bases from V and 0 from J, leaving 17 bases between them. This CDR3 comprises 17 residues. The germline gives CDR1 SGHRS, CDR2 YFSETQ. The CDR3 spells CASSPRTAKSSGNTIYF. For the CDR3, the DNA is TGCGCCAGCAGCCCCCGGACAGCCAAGAGCTCTGGAAACACCATATATTTT.

This chain links TRBV5-1 with TRBJ2-3, with a weak D call TRBD2 (6 bases). The CDR3 runs 16 residues. Trimming cost V 4 bases and J 0 bases, with 15 bases left between them. Looked up from germline, CDR1 is SGHRS and CDR2 is YFSETQ. The CDR3 nucleotides read TGCGCCAGCAGCCCCTGGGGGGATGTAAGCACAGATACGCAGTATTTT. Translating gives CASSPWGDVSTDTQYF.

The rearrangement joins TRBV12-3 or TRBV12-4 to TRBJ2-7, with D possibly being TRBD2 (5 bases). Trimming removed 6 bases at V and 4 bases at J, with 13 bases between. The CDR3 covers 13 residues. This CDR3 reads CASSTTPGYEQYF. The CDR3 nucleotides read TGTGCCAGCAGCACCACCCCGGGGTACGAGCAGTACTTC.

The CDR3 here is CASSYSDRVFGEQFF. In nucleotides, the CDR3 is TGTGCCAGCAGTTACTCGGACAGGGTATTTGGTGAGCAGTTCTTC. The V and J genes are TRBV6-5 and TRBJ2-1, with TRBD1 identical over 8 bases. Germline CDR1 is MNHEY and CDR2 is SVGAGI. CDR3 length: 15 residues. V was pared by 0 bases and J by 9 bases, with 7 bases of the junction left unmatched.

The chain uses TRBV30 and TRBJ2-3, with 10 bases fitting TRBD2. V gave up 3 bases and J gave up 1 base; unmatched junction bases: 4. This CDR3 is 15 amino acids long. The germline V gene encodes CDR1 GTSNPN and CDR2 SVGIG (reference sequence). In nucleotides, the CDR3 is TGTGCCTGGAGCGAAGCGGGGGGGGGCACAGATACGCAGTATTTT. The encoded protein is CAWSEAGGGTDTQYF.

This clone was detected a few times. The V gene is TRBV7-2, the J gene TRBJ2-4; D ambiguous. V lost 3 bases to trimming and J lost 0 bases, with 12 bases between them. CDR1 and CDR2 (germline): SGHTA, FQGNSA. The CDR3 consists of 16 residues. In nucleotides, the CDR3 is TGTGCCAGCAGCTTCCCGAGTCATTTAGCCAAAAACATTCAGTACTTC. Translating it yields CASSFPSHLAKNIQYF.